This TCR beta chain is from a study of blood T cell repertoires in COVID-19. Study-level background: Collection of acute and convalescent COVID-19 samples took place in the United States, Italy and Spain. Nucleic acid was either cDNA or gDNA, and it came from T cells, B-cell-depleted T cells, or PBMCs.

TCRdb's table, derived via immunoSEQ multiplex PCR, lists solely in-frame clones and lacks some. The table includes some 180,000 clones, approximately 92% detected once. Trimming took off 3 bases at V and 5 bases at J, with 13 bases between the two ends. Germline CDR1 reads MDHEN; CDR2 reads SYDVKM. The CDR3 extends over 14 amino acids. This clone was detected only a few times. Sample: peripheral blood. The origin of this receptor is a man aged 50 to 59 with acute or convalescent COVID-19. This chain links TRBV28 with TRBJ1-2, with TRBD1 as a possible D gene (6 bases). The CDR3 loop reads CASSFGGGKYGYTF. CDR3 nucleotides: TGTGCCAGCAGTTTTGGGGGGGGCAAATATGGCTACACCTTC.